The 31 T cell receptor beta chains reported below all come from one sample, sequenced in a study of OX40 agonist ivuxolimab in advanced cancers. Assay: immunoSEQ multiplex PCR; the TCRdb copy retains only in-frame clones and omits some. The sample includes under 30,000 clones, over 90% of them seen just once. Sample: CD4+ or CD8+ T cells sorted from blood, taken in a trial of the OX40 agonist ivuxolimab. Receptor source: an adult with an advanced solid tumor such as melanoma, head and neck, liver or kidney cancer.

This sequence joins TRBV19 and TRBJ2-7; D ambiguous. Trimming took 3 bases from V and 2 from J, leaving 11 bases between them. This CDR3 has 14 amino acids. The V gene's germline CDR1 is LNHDA and CDR2 SQIVND (reference sequence). In nucleotides, the CDR3 is TGTGCCAGTAGTATGTTTCCACAGCCCTACGAGCAGTACTTC. Amino acid sequence: CASSMFPQPYEQYF.

The chain is built from TRBV18 and TRBJ1-2, with 7 bases matching TRBD1. Germline trimming cut 1 base from V and 6 bases from J; bases unmatched to any gene: 8. CDR1 and CDR2 (germline): KGHSH, LQKENI. The CDR3 covers 15 residues. In DNA form, the CDR3 reads TGTGCCAGCTCACCACTGGACAGGAACTTTAATGGCTACACCTTC. It translates to CASSPLDRNFNGYTF.

This clone appeared a single time. This chain connects TRBV10-3 to TRBJ2-2; the match to TRBD1 covers 10 bases. The length of the CDR3 is 16 residues. The V gene's germline CDR1 is ENHRY and CDR2 SYGVKD. Losses at the gene ends were 7 bases for V and 7 bases for J; bases not matched to a gene: 12. CDR3 sequence reads: CAINRGQGEVNGELFF. As DNA, the CDR3 is TGTGCCATCAATCGTGGACAGGGGGAGGTTAACGGGGAGCTGTTTTTT.

The chain joins TRBV9 to TRBJ2-2, with a tentative D call TRBD1 (5 bases). The CDR3 is 17 residues long. Trimming removed 0 bases at V and 6 bases at J, with 18 bases between. Germline CDR1 SGDLS, CDR2 YYNGEE. CDR3 sequence (DNA): TGTGCCAGCAGCGTAGATTTCGGCAGGGCAGGTTCCGGGGAGCTGTTTTTT. This codes for CASSVDFGRAGSGELFF. Using reference TRBV9 and TRBJ2-2 for the parts outside the CDR3, the full variable domain is DSGVTQTPKHLITATGQRVTLRCSPRSGDLSVYWYQQSLDQGLQFLIQYYNGEERAKGNILERFSAQQFPDLHSELNLSSLELGDSALYFCASSVDFGRAGSGELFFGEGSRLTVL.

Only one count was recorded for this clone. The chain employs TRBV2 and TRBJ1-2, with D possibly TRBD1 on 6 matching bases. Germline CDR1 and CDR2: SNHLY and FYNNEI. The ends were cut back, 7 bases at V and 3 bases at J, with 9 bases in the middle. The length of the CDR3 is 12 residues. In DNA form, the CDR3 reads TGTGCCAGCAAGGCAGGGGACTATGGCTACACCTTC. Protein: CASKAGDYGYTF.

V gene TRBV5-5 combines with J gene TRBJ2-3, with D perhaps TRBD2 (5 bases). Trimming took 5 bases from V and 4 from J, leaving 8 bases between them. This CDR3 is 12 amino acids long. Germline loops: CDR1 SGHKS, CDR2 YYEKEE (reference sequence). The CDR3 nucleotides are TGTGCCAGCAGAAGAGGGCCAGATACGCAGTATTTT. Its protein is CASRRGPDTQYF.

The chain is built from TRBV6-1 and TRBJ2-7, with unresolved D. The CDR3 extends over 13 amino acids. Germline CDR1 reads MNHNS; CDR2 reads SASEGT. V lost 7 bases and J lost 2, with 12 bases in between. In DNA form, the CDR3 reads TGTGCCAGCACCTTGACGATCACCTACGAGCAGTACTTC. Translation: CASTLTITYEQYF.

The DNA of the CDR3 is TGTGCCAGCAGCTTAAACAGCCCTTACGAGCAGTACTTC. Translating it yields CASSLNSPYEQYF. The chain links TRBV7-6 to TRBJ2-7; D is uncertain. Trimming left V 2 bases short and J 4 bases short, with 9 bases between. Germline lookup yields CDR1 SGHVS and CDR2 FNYEAQ. There are 13 residues in the CDR3.

The chain joins TRBV7-9 to TRBJ2-3; no firm D call. This CDR3 has 13 amino acids. V was cut by 1 base and J by 1 base, with 3 bases left in between. Germline values: CDR1 SEHNR, CDR2 FQNEAQ (reference sequence). The CDR3 DNA reads TGTGCCAGCAGCTTAGTCGGCACAGATACGCAGTATTTT. Protein: CASSLVGTDTQYF.

The chain uses TRBV9 and TRBJ2-5, with D unresolved. Germline assignment: CDR1 SGDLS and CDR2 YYNGEE. The CDR3 length is 15 residues. V gave up 4 bases and J gave up 1 base, with 14 bases separating them. CDR3 region: CASSFRPDLQETQYF. DNA for the CDR3: TGTGCCAGCAGCTTCCGACCGGATCTCCAAGAGACCCAGTACTTC.

This clone showed up just once. CDR3 in amino acids: CASSLLSGLAGYEQFF. The CDR3 DNA is TGTGCCAGCAGTTTGTTGAGTGGACTAGCGGGGTATGAGCAGTTCTTC. The chain employs TRBV27 and TRBJ2-1, with 12 bases matching TRBD2. Germline CDR1 MNHEY, CDR2 SMNVEV (reference sequence). This CDR3 contains 16 residues. The V segment lost 3 bases and the J segment 8 bases; nucleotides outside the gene matches: 8.

The chain is built from TRBV19 and TRBJ2-7, with 10 positions matching TRBD1. The V gene's germline CDR1 is LNHDA and CDR2 SQIVND (reference sequence). V trimming: 5 bases; J trimming: 5 bases; junction bases outside the gene matches: 9. The CDR3 has 15 amino acids. The CDR3 sequence is CASSGTGEARDEQYF. DNA for the CDR3: TGTGCCAGTAGTGGGACAGGGGAAGCTCGGGACGAGCAGTACTTC.

The rearrangement uses TRBV25-1 and TRBJ1-1; D not resolved. The V end lost 0 bases, the J end lost 6 bases, and 14 bases lay between the germline ends. Germline CDR1 reads MGHDK; CDR2 reads SYGVNS. The CDR3 is 15 amino acids. In DNA form, the CDR3 reads TGTGCCAGCAGTGAATACTTAAGCAGCGGGGCTGAAGCTTTCTTT. It specifies CASSEYLSSGAEAFF.

The V gene is TRBV7-3, the J gene TRBJ2-1; 10 positions agree with TRBD2. CDR1 and CDR2 (germline): SGHTA, FQGTGA. The junction had 6 bases not matched to a gene; V was cut back by 4 bases and J by 0 bases. The CDR3 is made up of 17 amino acids. Written as DNA, the CDR3 is TGTGCCAGCAGCTCCCCAACTAGCGGGGTCTCCTACAATGAGCAGTTCTTC. Protein sequence: CASSSPTSGVSYNEQFF.

For the CDR3, the DNA is TGTGCCAGTAGTATAGGGGGGAGCAACAATGAGCAGTTCTTC. Residues: CASSIGGSNNEQFF. The V and J genes are TRBV19 and TRBJ2-1; D possibly matches TRBD1 or TRBD2 (5 bases each). The CDR3 has 14 residues. Between the trimmed V and J ends, which lost 1 base and 5 bases, there was a span of 9 bases. The germline V gene has CDR1 LNHDA and CDR2 SQIVND (reference sequence).

The chain couples TRBV11-2 to TRBJ2-5; the D gene is possibly TRBD2 (6 bases). Germline values: CDR1 SGHAT, CDR2 FQNNGV. This CDR3 spans 13 amino acids. With 2 bases removed from V and 5 bases from J, the gap between germline ends came to 9 bases. CDR3: CASSLWAGETQYF. The CDR3 bases are TGTGCCAGCAGCTTATGGGCGGGGGAGACCCAGTACTTC.

The chain joins TRBV20-1 to TRBJ1-1; D may be TRBD1 (6 bases). The CDR3 has 11 amino acids. CDR1 and CDR2 (germline): DFQATT, SNEGSKA (reference sequence). Trimming pared 7 bases from V and 3 bases from J, leaving 9 bases between. CDR3 residues: CSVEGDTEAFF. The CDR3 DNA follows: TGCAGTGTCGAGGGGGACACTGAAGCTTTCTTT.

This chain joins TRBV5-1 and TRBJ1-2, with a weak D call TRBD1 (5 bases). CDR1 and CDR2 from the germline V gene are SGHRS and YFSETQ. V was shortened by 3 bases and J by 4 bases, with 19 bases between the two germline ends. The CDR3 totals 16 residues. CDR3 protein: CASSSTREQALYGYTF. The CDR3 DNA reads as TGCGCCAGCAGCTCGACGCGGGAACAGGCGCTCTATGGCTACACCTTC.

The V gene is TRBV27, the J gene TRBJ2-7; tentative D call: TRBD2 (7 bases). V lost 2 bases, J lost 7 bases, and 15 bases lay in between. Germline CDR1 reads MNHEY; CDR2 reads SMNVEV (reference sequence). The CDR3 has 14 amino acids. CDR3 amino acids: CASSLGGRGGEQYF. The CDR3 region has the DNA TGTGCCAGCAGTTTAGGTGGCAGGGGAGGGGAGCAGTACTTC.

The chain employs TRBV10-1 and TRBJ2-1; TRBD1 is a possible D gene (6 bases). The CDR3 consists of 13 residues. The V and J ends lost 6 bases and 6 bases respectively, with 12 bases between them. Germline V CDR1 and CDR2: WNHNN, SYGVQD (reference sequence). The CDR3 region has the DNA TGCGCCAGCAGCACGGGACACAGCAATGAGCAGTTCTTC. It codes for CASSTGHSNEQFF.

In its sample, this clone was seen a few times. CDR3 DNA sequence: TGTGCCAGCAATATGGGGGAGAATTCACCCCTCCACTTT. Its protein product is CASNMGENSPLHF. This chain uses TRBV6-1 with TRBJ1-6; tentative D call: TRBD1 (5 bases). CDR3 size: 13 residues. Per the germline V gene, CDR1 is MNHNS and CDR2 is SASEGT. V lost 7 bases and J 7 bases, leaving 11 bases between the germline ends.

The chain recombines TRBV2 with TRBJ1-2, with TRBD1 matching over 8 bases. The germline V gene has CDR1 SNHLY and CDR2 FYNNEI. The CDR3 length is 13 residues. The V segment lost 5 bases and the J segment 5 bases; nucleotides outside the gene matches: 4. The CDR3: CASSPQGDYGYTF. Written as DNA, the CDR3 is TGTGCCAGCAGTCCACAGGGGGATTATGGCTACACCTTC.

The chain is built from TRBV4-3 and TRBJ2-6; 10 nucleotides line up with TRBD1. This CDR3 contains 19 residues. Germline assignment: CDR1 LGHNA and CDR2 YSLEER. V dropped 0 bases and J dropped 0; count of bases not matched to a gene: 5. The CDR3 DNA is TGCGCCAGCAGCCAAGATAGTGGGGACAGGGGCTCTGGGGCCAACGTCCTGACTTTC. Protein product: CASSQDSGDRGSGANVLTF.

The chain combines TRBV4-1 with TRBJ1-1; 7 bases fit TRBD1. This CDR3 contains 13 residues. From germline, CDR1 is MGHRA and CDR2 YSYEKL. J was trimmed by 6 bases and V by 3 bases; bases with no gene match: 4. CDR3 loop: CASSQTGIPEAFF. CDR3 sequence (DNA): TGCGCCAGCAGCCAGACAGGGATACCTGAAGCTTTCTTT.

This sequence joins TRBV5-1 and TRBJ1-2; maybe TRBD1 (5 bases). Germline V gene sequence: CDR1 SGHRS, CDR2 YFSETQ. Trimming took 7 bases from V and 4 from J, leaving 23 bases between them. There are 16 residues in the CDR3. The CDR3 DNA reads TGCGCCAGCCAGTCCGTAACACGGGACCAGTCCTATGGCTACACCTTC. Translation: CASQSVTRDQSYGYTF.

The V and J genes are TRBV7-3 and TRBJ2-3, with D possibly being TRBD1 or TRBD2 (6 bases each). Trimming removed 3 bases from V and 5 bases from J, with 15 bases in between. The germline V gene has CDR1 SGHTA and CDR2 FQGTGA. There are 15 residues in the CDR3. CDR3 nucleotides: TGTGCCAGCAGCTTGATGGGGGGCTTGGGAGATACGCAGTATTTT. It translates to CASSLMGGLGDTQYF.

V and J are TRBV7-9 and TRBJ2-7; possible D gene TRBD2, 5 bases. V shed 5 bases and J shed 2 bases, with 13 bases lying between them. The germline V gene encodes CDR1 SEHNR and CDR2 FQNEAQ (reference sequence). This CDR3 spans 14 amino acids. The CDR3 nucleotides read TGTGCCAGCAGCCCAGCGAGGAGGCCCTACGAGCAGTACTTC. This gives the protein CASSPARRPYEQYF.

This chain links TRBV27 with TRBJ1-2; D gene uncertain. Trimming cost V 6 bases and J 4 bases, with 18 bases left between them. The CDR3 sequence is 15 residues long. Germline lookup yields CDR1 MNHEY and CDR2 SMNVEV (reference sequence). This chain's CDR3 is CASSTNRGAAYGYTF. The DNA of the CDR3 is TGTGCCAGCAGCACAAATCGGGGAGCGGCCTATGGCTACACCTTC.

V is TRBV9 and J is TRBJ2-3; TRBD2 agrees at 10 bases. Germline V gene lookup returns CDR1 SGDLS and CDR2 YYNGEE. This CDR3 is 16 amino acids long. Unmatched junction bases numbered 5, after V lost 2 bases and J lost 2 bases. The CDR3, as DNA: TGTGCCAGCAGCGTCAGTACTAGCGGGGCCACAGATACGCAGTATTTT. This gives the protein CASSVSTSGATDTQYF.

The rearrangement uses TRBV13 and TRBJ2-1; the D is unclear. V was trimmed by 4 bases and J by 4 bases, leaving 17 bases between them. This CDR3 spans 16 amino acids. Germline values: CDR1 PRHDT, CDR2 FYEKMQ (reference sequence). CDR3: CASSYPSSAVYNEQFF. In nucleotides, the CDR3 is TGTGCCAGCAGCTACCCCTCCAGCGCAGTTTACAATGAGCAGTTCTTC. The variable domain in full, with the rest retrieved from reference TRBV13 and TRBJ2-1, is AAGVIQSPRHLIKEKRETATLKCYPIPRHDTVYWYQQGPGQDPQFLISFYEKMQSDKGSIPDRFSAQQFSDYHSELNMSSLELGDSALYFCASSYPSSAVYNEQFFGPGTRLTVL.

This sequence joins TRBV5-1 and TRBJ2-2; D possibly matches TRBD1 or TRBD2 (5 bases each). The CDR3 consists of 14 residues. The germline V and J ends were trimmed by 2 bases and 4 bases, with 9 bases remaining between them. Germline V gene data show CDR1 as SGHRS and CDR2 as YFSETQ. The CDR3 reads CASSFGTITGELFF. Written as DNA, the CDR3 is TGCGCCAGCAGCTTCGGGACGATCACCGGGGAGCTGTTTTTT.